The rows below give T cell receptor beta chains drawn from one sample of a study of technical replicates of blood from a few donors. TCRdb's table, derived via immunoSEQ multiplex PCR, lists solely in-frame clones and lacks some. The table includes 85,000 to 100,000 clones, approximately 96% detected once. Sequences were obtained from T cells isolated from PBMCs. These receptors were obtained from a human donor in good health. Both conserved end residues are trimmed from each CDR3. The D gene is left open where the match is weak. Rows may omit the clone size; those that give it use once, few, many or a size class.

J gene,V gene,D gene,clone size,CDR3 protein
TRBJ1-2,TRBV30,-,-,AWATGSGYT
TRBJ2-7,TRBV28,-,-,ASRLRDALEE
TRBJ1-1,TRBV5-6,-,-,ASSAIQLQNLNTEAF
TRBJ2-1,TRBV7-9,TRBD2,-,ASSPRLAEHNYNEQF
TRBJ2-5,TRBV4-1,TRBD2,-,ASSPGLAGSETQY
TRBJ1-2,TRBV6-5,TRBD1,-,ASSLSDRADGYT
TRBJ2-2,TRBV11-3,-,-,ASSPGRFGQSNTGELF
TRBJ2-6,TRBV4-1,TRBD1,-,ASSQTPGGTSGANVLT
TRBJ1-1,TRBV6-9,TRBD1,-,ASSYYDRGVRNTEAF
TRBJ2-1,TRBV11-2,TRBD2,-,ASSLWQLADIHEQF
TRBJ2-3,TRBV11-2,-,once,ASSSRGTDTQY
TRBJ2-2,TRBV5-1,TRBD1,-,ASSLGTGETRELF
TRBJ1-1,TRBV6-5,-,-,ASSYSRQLEAF
TRBJ2-7,TRBV5-5,TRBD2,-,ASSLTSGRSAAYEQY
TRBJ2-7,TRBV5-6,TRBD1,-,ASSFPGQGVIYEQY
TRBJ2-7,TRBV6-1,TRBD1,-,ASSEGDRGVYEQY
TRBJ2-7,TRBV28,TRBD2,-,ASRAPGTKTYEQY
TRBJ2-2,TRBV11-3,-,-,ASSPSSVGGELF
TRBJ1-2,TRBV25-1,TRBD1,once,ASPGQQASNYGYT
TRBJ1-1,TRBV7-9,TRBD1,-,ASRTGQANTEAF
TRBJ2-7,TRBV7-2,TRBD2,-,ASSRRTSGSYEQY
TRBJ1-5,TRBV28,TRBD1,-,ASSSGTGGLGNQPQH
TRBJ2-3,TRBV6-5,TRBD2,-,ASSYRAGGTDTQY
TRBJ1-1,TRBV7-9,-,-,ASSLGQNTEAF
TRBJ1-3,TRBV2,TRBD1,-,ASPKTGGPGGPGNTIY
TRBJ2-3,TRBV7-9,-,-,ASSLKLADYARDTQY
TRBJ1-3,TRBV2,TRBD1,-,ASSGDRASGNTIY
TRBJ1-3,TRBV11-3,-,-,ASSSIRRGGSGNTIY
TRBJ2-7,TRBV9,-,-,ASSPKSHEQY
TRBJ1-6,TRBV4-1,-,-,ASSRYNSGIQANSPLH
TRBJ1-5,TRBV28,TRBD1,-,ASSLPGGYQPQH
TRBJ1-1,TRBV18,TRBD1,few,ASFRTGVRTEAF
TRBJ2-7,TRBV5-1,TRBD1,-,ASSWTGFEQY
TRBJ1-2,TRBV10-3,TRBD1,once,AIEDRNYGYT
TRBJ2-1,TRBV7-9,TRBD2,-,ASSLGLAGGFEQF
TRBJ1-4,TRBV7-9,-,-,ASSLSPAPTNEKLF
TRBJ2-7,TRBV5-1,-,-,ASSFGYEQY
TRBJ2-7,TRBV5-1,-,-,ASSWTAGYEQY
TRBJ1-1,TRBV18,-,few,ASSPRESEAF
TRBJ2-7,TRBV4-1,-,once,ASSQEEALDEQY
TRBJ1-5,TRBV6-1,-,-,ASSERYSNQPQH
TRBJ1-1,TRBV9,-,-,ASSSSTGYEAF
TRBJ2-3,TRBV18,TRBD1,-,ASNRDRADTQY
TRBJ2-3,TRBV28,-,-,ASSPSQPQSDLSDTQY
TRBJ2-1,TRBV5-8,TRBD2,-,ASSLGGLVIDEQF
TRBJ2-1,TRBV11-2,TRBD1,-,ASSLGQGVLNEQF
TRBJ1-6,TRBV10-3,TRBD1,once,ASGTGEPSPLH
TRBJ1-1,TRBV6-1,TRBD1,-,ASGGQGNTEAF
TRBJ1-1,TRBV5-4,TRBD1,-,ASSLQGVNTEAF
TRBJ2-2,TRBV5-6,-,-,ASSKPTGMGSTGELF
TRBJ2-5,TRBV9,TRBD2,once,ASSVGGLAGGPVGETQY